A single T cell receptor (beta chain) is shown here with its context. Its specific antigen is unknown. No base quality information exists; no much larger clone differs at one position. The collaborating institutions used their own protocols to collect whole blood in K2EDTA tubes. For TCRbeta analysis, collaborators shipped samples in one of three forms: frozen whole blood, isolated PBMCs, or DNA extracted from either of those sample types. V loses 7 bases at its end and J loses 4 bases; junction bases beyond the gene matches: 11. The germline V gene (reference sequence) gives CDR1 as LNHDA and CDR2 as SQIVND. The CDR3 has 16 amino acids, counting the end cysteine and phenylalanine. This entry keeps only the CDR3 DNA: 48 bases, framed from base 1. TCRbeta CDR3 regions were amplified from genomic DNA by means of the immunoSEQ Assay, a bias-controlled multiplex PCR. Per the original workflow: The number of nucleated cells in each sample was estimated by amplification of reference gene primers within the assay. To quantify the absolute abundance of each unique TCRbeta CDR3 rearrangement, sequence reads were collapsed and filtered. Productive Simpson clonality was computed per sample as the square root of Simpson's diversity index over productive rearrangements. Drawn from immuneACCESS, this table holds only the in-frame rearrangements with V and J called that TCRdb kept. Clones are partly lost; checked studies trace under half to an unresolved V gene and leave the rest unexplained. For V, J and clone size, that table is used; D and trimming come from the DNA. The sample records roughly 100,000 clones, roughly nine tenths of which are singletons. The ten largest clonotypes hold 15% to 20% of the sample.

This entry is derived from a study of blood T cell repertoires in COVID-19 (dated by TCRdb to the early 2020s). At the level of the whole study: The collaborator samples originated in the United States, Italy and Spain and spanned the acute and convalescent phases of COVID-19. The prospective study material was composed of cDNA or gDNA derived from T cells, B-cell-depleted T cells, or PBMCs. A de-identified subject ID, COVID-19 status, age in years and sex were almost always included in the sample metadata. The repertoires were released in a freely available public database meant as a resource for research on the immune response to SARS-CoV-2. Subjects who had been exposed to COVID-19, were actively infected with it, or had recovered from it provided the deeply sampled blood TCRbeta repertoires that made up the dataset. Samples were obtained from the ongoing ImmuneRACE study (first 160 participants) and from 1,254 subjects provided by 6 global collaborators. Where HLA class I and class II types were available, the types were taken from metadata supplied by the sample provider, not from assay-based typing.

What the authors observed across the whole study: Clinical and demographic metadata were provided uncurated, with the amount varying by source and participant.

The specimen sequenced was peripheral blood. The clonotype originates from a woman older than 75 in a cohort sampled during active COVID-19. The rearrangement joined TRBV19 to TRBJ1-3; TRBD1 aligns with 9 central bases. The DNA sequence is TGTGCCAGTAAAGAACTCGGACAGGGGCCCGGAAACACCATATATTTT. It encodes CASKELGQGPGNTIYF.